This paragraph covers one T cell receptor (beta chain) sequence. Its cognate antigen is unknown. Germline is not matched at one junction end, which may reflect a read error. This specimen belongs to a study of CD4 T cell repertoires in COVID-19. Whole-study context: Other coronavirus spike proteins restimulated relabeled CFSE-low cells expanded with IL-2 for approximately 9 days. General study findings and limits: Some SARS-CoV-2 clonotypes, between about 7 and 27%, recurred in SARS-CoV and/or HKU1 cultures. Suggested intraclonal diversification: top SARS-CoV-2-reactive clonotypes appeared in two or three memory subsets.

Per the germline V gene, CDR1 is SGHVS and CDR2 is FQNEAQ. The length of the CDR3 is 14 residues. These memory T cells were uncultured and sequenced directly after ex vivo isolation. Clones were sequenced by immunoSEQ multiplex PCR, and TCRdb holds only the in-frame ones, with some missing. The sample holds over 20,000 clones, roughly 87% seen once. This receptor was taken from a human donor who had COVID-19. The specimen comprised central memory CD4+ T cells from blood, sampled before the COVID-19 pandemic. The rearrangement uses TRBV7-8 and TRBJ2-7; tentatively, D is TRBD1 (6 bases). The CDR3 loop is CASTRQASSYEQCF. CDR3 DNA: TGTGCCAGCACCAGACAGGCCAGCTCCTACGAGCAGTGCTTC.